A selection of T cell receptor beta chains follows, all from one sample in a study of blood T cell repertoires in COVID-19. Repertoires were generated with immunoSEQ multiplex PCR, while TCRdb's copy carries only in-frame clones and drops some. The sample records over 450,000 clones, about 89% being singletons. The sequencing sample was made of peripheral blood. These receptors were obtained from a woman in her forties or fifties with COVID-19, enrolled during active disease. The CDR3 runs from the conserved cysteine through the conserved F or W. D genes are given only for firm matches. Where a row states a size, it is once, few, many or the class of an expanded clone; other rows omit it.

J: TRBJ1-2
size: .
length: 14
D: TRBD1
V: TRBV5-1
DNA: TGCGCCAGCAGCTTTGAGGGACAGGTCTATGGCTACACCTTC
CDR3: CASSFEGQVYGYTF

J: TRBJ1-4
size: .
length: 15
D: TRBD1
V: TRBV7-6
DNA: TGTGCCAGCAGCTTGGTGGGACAGGGAAGAGAAAAACTGTTTTTT
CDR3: CASSLVGQGREKLFF

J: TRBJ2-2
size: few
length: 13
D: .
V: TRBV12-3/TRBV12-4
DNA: TGTGCCAGCAGTTTTGAGGGTCCCGGGGAGCTGTTTTTT
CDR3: CASSFEGPGELFF

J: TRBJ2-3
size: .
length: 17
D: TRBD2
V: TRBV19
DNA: TGTGCCAGTAGTATAGGGACGGGACTAGCTCGCACAGATACGCAGTATTTT
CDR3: CASSIGTGLARTDTQYF

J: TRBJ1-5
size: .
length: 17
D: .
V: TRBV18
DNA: TGTGCCAGCTCACCAGAATCCGCAGGTTATAGCAATCAGCCCCAGCATTTT
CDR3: CASSPESAGYSNQPQHF

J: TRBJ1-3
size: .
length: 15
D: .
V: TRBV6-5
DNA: TGTGCCAGCAGGACAGGTCCCGCCTCTGGAAACACCATATATTTT
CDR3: CASRTGPASGNTIYF

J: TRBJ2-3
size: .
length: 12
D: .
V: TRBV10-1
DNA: TGCGCCAGCAGTGGGCTCACAGATACGCAGTATTTT
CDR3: CASSGLTDTQYF

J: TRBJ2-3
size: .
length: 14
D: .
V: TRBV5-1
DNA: TGCGCCAGCGCCACCGGGACTAGCACAGATACGCAGTATTTT
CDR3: CASATGTSTDTQYF

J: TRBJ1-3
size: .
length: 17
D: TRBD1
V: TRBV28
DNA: TGTGCCAGCAGTGTTACGACAGGGGACCCCTTGGGAAACACCATATATTTT
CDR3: CASSVTTGDPLGNTIYF

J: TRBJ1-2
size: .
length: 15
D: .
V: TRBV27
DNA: TGTGCCAGCAGTTTATCGGGGCATTCTAACTATGGCTACACCTTC
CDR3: CASSLSGHSNYGYTF

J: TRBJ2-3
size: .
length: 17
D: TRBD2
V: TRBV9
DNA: TGTGCCAGCAGCGTAGGGTCCGGGACTAGTGGCACAGATACGCAGTATTTT
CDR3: CASSVGSGTSGTDTQYF

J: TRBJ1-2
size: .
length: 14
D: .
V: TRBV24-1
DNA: TGTGCCACCAGTGACCCCCGGGACGGGGGGGGCTACACCTTC
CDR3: CATSDPRDGGGYTF

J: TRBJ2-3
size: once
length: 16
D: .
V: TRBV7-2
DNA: TGTGCCAGCAGCTTAAGTAGAGCGGGCCTCACAGATACGCAGTATTTT
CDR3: CASSLSRAGLTDTQYF

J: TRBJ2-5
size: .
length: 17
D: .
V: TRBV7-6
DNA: TGTGCCAGCAGCTTAGCGTGGGGGGGCCAGGGCCAAGAGACCCAGTACTTC
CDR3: CASSLAWGGQGQETQYF

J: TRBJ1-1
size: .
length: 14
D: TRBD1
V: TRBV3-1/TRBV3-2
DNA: TGTGCCAGCAGCCAATTAACAGGGGGGGCTGAAGCTTTCTTT
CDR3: CASSQLTGGAEAFF

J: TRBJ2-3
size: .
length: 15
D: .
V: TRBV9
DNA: TGTGCCAGCAGCGTAGCCGGGGGTCCTTCAGATACGCAGTATTTT
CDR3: CASSVAGGPSDTQYF

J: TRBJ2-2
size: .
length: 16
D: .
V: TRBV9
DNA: TGTGCCAGCAGCGCCCGGGACCGGGGGGCCACCGGGGAGCTGTTTTTT
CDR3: CASSARDRGATGELFF

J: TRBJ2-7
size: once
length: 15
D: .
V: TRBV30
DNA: TGTGCCTGGACCGAGCCTTATCACTACGACTACGAGCAGTACTTC
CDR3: CAWTEPYHYDYEQYF

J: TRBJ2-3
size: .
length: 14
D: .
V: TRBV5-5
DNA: TGTGCCAGCAGCTTGGGGACAAGCACAGATACGCAGTATTTT
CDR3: CASSLGTSTDTQYF

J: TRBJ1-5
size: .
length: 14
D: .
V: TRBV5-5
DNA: TGTGCCAGCAGCTCGCACTTGAGCAATCAGCCCCAGCATTTT
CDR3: CASSSHLSNQPQHF

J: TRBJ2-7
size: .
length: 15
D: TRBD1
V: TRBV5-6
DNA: TGTGCCAGCAGCTCCCCACAGGGGGGTTGGGACGAGCAGTACTTC
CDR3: CASSSPQGGWDEQYF

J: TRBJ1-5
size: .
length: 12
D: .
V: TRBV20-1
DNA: TGCAGTGCTAGTCGGGTCAATCAGCCCCAGCATTTT
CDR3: CSASRVNQPQHF

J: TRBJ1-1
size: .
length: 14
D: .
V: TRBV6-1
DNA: TGTGCCAGCAGTGAAGGGGGAGGGGACCCTGAAGCTTTCTTT
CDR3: CASSEGGGDPEAFF

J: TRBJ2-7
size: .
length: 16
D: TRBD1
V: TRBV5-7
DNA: TGTGCCAGCAGCCCCGCGGACAGGGAAATTAGTAAGGAGCAGTACTTC
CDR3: CASSPADREISKEQYF

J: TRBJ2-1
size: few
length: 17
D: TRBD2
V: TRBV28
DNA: TGTGCCAGCAGTTTATGGGTACTAGCGGGGGGGCCAGGCGAGCAGTTCTTC
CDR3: CASSLWVLAGGPGEQFF

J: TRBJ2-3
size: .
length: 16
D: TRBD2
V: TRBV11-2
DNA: TGTGCCAGCAGCTCCGAGGCGGCTAGCGGGTGGGGTACGCAGTATTTT
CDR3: CASSSEAASGWGTQYF

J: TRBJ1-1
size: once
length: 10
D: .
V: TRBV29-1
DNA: TGCAGCGCCGGGATTGCTGAAGCTTTCTTT
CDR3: CSAGIAEAFF

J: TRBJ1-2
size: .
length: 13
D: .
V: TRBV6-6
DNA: TGTGCCAGCAGTTACGACTCCCGGTATGGCTACACCTTC
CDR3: CASSYDSRYGYTF

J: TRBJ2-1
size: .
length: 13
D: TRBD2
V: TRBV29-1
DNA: TGCAGCGTTCCTAGCGGGGGGCTTAATGAGCAGTTCTTC
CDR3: CSVPSGGLNEQFF

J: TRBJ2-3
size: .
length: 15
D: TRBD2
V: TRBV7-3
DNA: TGTGCCAGCAGCTTAAACGGGGGGAGCACAGATACGCAGTATTTT
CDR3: CASSLNGGSTDTQYF

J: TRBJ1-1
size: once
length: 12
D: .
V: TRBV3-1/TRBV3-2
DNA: TGTGCCAGCAGCTTCCGTTCTGCTGAAGCTTTCTTT
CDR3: CASSFRSAEAFF

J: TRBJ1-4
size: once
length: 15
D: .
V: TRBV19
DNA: TGTGCCAGCCGACGAGTAGGGGGTTCTAATGAAAAACTGTTTTTT
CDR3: CASRRVGGSNEKLFF

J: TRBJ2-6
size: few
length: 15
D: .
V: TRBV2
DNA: TGTGCCAGCAGTACCAGGGCTCTCGGGGCCAACGTCCTGACTTTC
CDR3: CASSTRALGANVLTF

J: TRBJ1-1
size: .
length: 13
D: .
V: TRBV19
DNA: TGTGCCAGTAGTAACACAGGCAACACTGAAGCTTTCTTT
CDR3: CASSNTGNTEAFF

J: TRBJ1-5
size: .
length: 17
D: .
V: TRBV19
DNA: TGTGCCAGTAGTATCTGGAAAGGGACATACCTCAATCAGCCCCAGCATTTT
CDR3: CASSIWKGTYLNQPQHF

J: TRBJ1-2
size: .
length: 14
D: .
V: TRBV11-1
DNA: TGTGCCAGCAGCTTAGATCTGACAGCCGGAGGCTACACCTTC
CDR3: CASSLDLTAGGYTF

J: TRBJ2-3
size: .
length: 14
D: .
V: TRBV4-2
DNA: TGTGCCAGCAGCCAAAGGGAGGTAACGGATACGCAGTATTTT
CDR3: CASSQREVTDTQYF

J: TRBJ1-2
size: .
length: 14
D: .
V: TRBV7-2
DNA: TGTGCCAGCAGCTTAATGGAGGGCTTTGGGGGCTACACCTTC
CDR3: CASSLMEGFGGYTF

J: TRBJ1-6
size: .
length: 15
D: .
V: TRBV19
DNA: TGTGCCAGTAGTATGAAGGGAGGGGATAATTCACCCCTCCACTTT
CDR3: CASSMKGGDNSPLHF

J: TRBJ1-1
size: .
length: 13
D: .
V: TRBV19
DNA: TGTGCCAGTAGTACAGGGAGGGAAACTGAAGCTTTCTTT
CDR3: CASSTGRETEAFF

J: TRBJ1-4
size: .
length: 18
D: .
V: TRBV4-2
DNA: TGTGCCAGCAGCCAAGATTCGGACGGACTTGCAACTAATGAAAAACTGTTTTTT
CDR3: CASSQDSDGLATNEKLFF

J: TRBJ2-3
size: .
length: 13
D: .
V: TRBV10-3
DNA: TGTGCCATCAGTGACAGGGAAGGAGATACGCAGTATTTT
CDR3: CAISDREGDTQYF

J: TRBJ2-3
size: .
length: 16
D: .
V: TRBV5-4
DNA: TGTGCCAGCAGCTTGGACCTAGATCCGAGCACAGATACGCAGTATTTT
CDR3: CASSLDLDPSTDTQYF

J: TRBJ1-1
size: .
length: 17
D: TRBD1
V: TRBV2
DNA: TGTGCCAGCAACACAGGGGGAGGATCCCGGAGGGGGACTGAAGCTTTCTTT
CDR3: CASNTGGGSRRGTEAFF

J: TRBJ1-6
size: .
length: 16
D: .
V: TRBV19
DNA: TGTGCCAGTAGTATTTATGTACAGAGGGAAGGTTCACCCCTCCACTTT
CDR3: CASSIYVQREGSPLHF

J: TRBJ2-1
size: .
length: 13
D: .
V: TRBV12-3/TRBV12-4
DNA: TGTGCCAGCAGTTTAGGACTAGTTAATGAGCAGTTCTTC
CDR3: CASSLGLVNEQFF

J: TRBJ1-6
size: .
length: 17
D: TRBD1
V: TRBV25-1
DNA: TGTGCCAGCAGTGAAATTGTTTCTGACAGGGGTAATTCACCCCTCCACTTT
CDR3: CASSEIVSDRGNSPLHF

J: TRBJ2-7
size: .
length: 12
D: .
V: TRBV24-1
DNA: TGTGCCACCACCTCTCAGGGGGGTGAGCAGTACTTC
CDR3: CATTSQGGEQYF

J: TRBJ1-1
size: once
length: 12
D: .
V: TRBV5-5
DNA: TGTGCCAGCAGCTGGGGGGAAACTGAAGCTTTCTTT
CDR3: CASSWGETEAFF

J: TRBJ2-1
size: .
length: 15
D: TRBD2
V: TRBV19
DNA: TGTGCCAGTAGTATGACTAGCTCGGGAGGGAATGAGCAGTTCTTC
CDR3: CASSMTSSGGNEQFF